The 24 T cell receptor beta chains listed next were all sequenced from one sample in a study of blood T cell repertoires in COVID-19. The method was immunoSEQ multiplex PCR; TCRdb's version includes in-frame clones alone and lacks a portion of them. This repertoire shows around 250,000 clones, approximately 86% found once; its top ten account for 1.5% to 2%. Sequenced: peripheral blood. These receptors were taken from a woman aged 55-69 years who had recovered from COVID-19.

The chain recombines TRBV19 with TRBJ2-2, with TRBD1 identical over 8 bases. Trimming cost V 3 bases and J 7 bases; bases outside gene matches: 7. Germline V gives CDR1 LNHDA, CDR2 SQIVND (reference sequence). This CDR3 is built from 15 residues. DNA of the CDR3: TGTGCCAGTAGTATCGCACAGGGGGGTGGCGGGGAGCTGTTTTTT. Residues: CASSIAQGGGGELFF.

This clone has just a few counts. The J gene is TRBJ1-1, the V gene TRBV10-3; possible D gene TRBD1, 5 bases. This CDR3 region has 13 residues. CDR1 ENHRY and CDR2 SYGVKD come from the germline V gene. V was cut by 7 bases and J by 3 bases, with 12 bases left in between. CDR3 amino acids: CAIKRRGYTEAFF. The DNA of the CDR3 is TGTGCCATCAAGAGGAGGGGATACACTGAAGCTTTCTTT.

The chain uses TRBV11-3 and TRBJ2-2; D ambiguous. CDR3 length: 13 amino acids. Germline V gene data show CDR1 as SGHNT and CDR2 as YENEEA. The V end lost 5 bases, the J end lost 4 bases, and 8 bases lay between the germline ends. The CDR3 loop reads CASSPRATGELFF. CDR3 nucleotides: TGTGCCAGCAGCCCACGAGCCACCGGGGAGCTGTTTTTT.

The chain couples TRBV5-1 to TRBJ2-3, with TRBD2 identical over 11 bases. V was clipped by 4 bases and J by 2 bases; unmatched bases: 9. CDR3 size: 17 residues. CDR1 is SGHRS and CDR2 is YFSETQ in the germline V gene. The CDR3 reads CASSPRLAGILTDTQYF. CDR3 nucleotide sequence: TGCGCCAGCAGCCCTCGACTAGCGGGGATTCTCACAGATACGCAGTATTTT.

This clone was seen just once. The chain links TRBV10-3 to TRBJ1-6; 10 bases map to TRBD1. Germline V gene sequence: CDR1 ENHRY, CDR2 SYGVKD. The junction had 6 bases not matched to a gene; V was cut back by 4 bases and J by 9 bases. The CDR3 consists of 15 residues. The CDR3 spells CAISAGQGGSSPLHF. The CDR3 coding sequence is TGTGCCATCAGTGCCGGACAGGGGGGTAGTTCACCCCTCCACTTT.

This clone appeared a few times. J is TRBJ2-7 and V is TRBV13; D gene ambiguous. CDR1 is PRHDT and CDR2 is FYEKMQ in the germline V gene (reference sequence). V was pared by 8 bases and J by 2 bases, with 10 bases between. This CDR3 region has 12 residues. The DNA of the CDR3 is TGTGCCAGCCGCTCCAGAACCTACGAGCAGTACTTC. Amino acid sequence: CASRSRTYEQYF.

V usage is TRBV3-1 (or the pseudogene TRBV3-2) and J usage is TRBJ1-4; D uncertain. Germline V gene data show CDR1 as LGHDT and CDR2 as YNNKEL (reference sequence). Trimming left V 2 bases short and J 1 base short, with 5 bases between. The CDR3 has 14 residues. CDR3 coding DNA: TGTGCCAGCAGCCAAAGAGGAACTAATGAAAAACTGTTTTTT. The encoded protein is CASSQRGTNEKLFF.

The J gene is TRBJ1-2, the V gene TRBV25-1, with D possibly TRBD1 on 5 matching bases. V was pared by 1 base and J by 1 base, with 16 bases between. Looked up from germline, CDR1 is MGHDK and CDR2 is SYGVNS. The CDR3 is 17 amino acids. CDR3 loop: CASSELQATSYNYGYTF. In nucleotides, the CDR3 is TGTGCCAGCAGTGAATTACAGGCTACTTCCTATAACTATGGCTACACCTTC.

This sequence joins TRBV7-2 and TRBJ2-7, with TRBD2 matching 13 bases. V dropped 6 bases and J dropped 7; count of bases not matched to a gene: 9. The CDR3 spans 15 residues. CDR1 is SGHTA and CDR2 is FQGNSA in the germline V gene. CDR3: CASRPTSGGAWEQYF. CDR3 DNA sequence: TGTGCCAGCAGGCCAACTAGCGGGGGGGCCTGGGAGCAGTACTTC. Drawing the rest from reference TRBV7-2 and TRBJ2-7, the complete variable domain is GAGVSQSPSNKVTEKGKDVELRCDPISGHTALYWYRQSLGQGLEFLIYFQGNSAPDKSGLPSDRFSAERTGGSVSTLTIQRTQQEDSAVYLCASRPTSGGAWEQYFGPGTRLTVT.

The chain couples TRBV5-8 to TRBJ2-1; weak D call: TRBD2 (8 bases). Trimming stripped 0 bases from V and 8 bases from J, with 18 bases between. Germline V gene sequence: CDR1 SGHTS, CDR2 YDEGEE. CDR3 length equals 16 residues. The CDR3 loop reads CASSLEGAGGYDEQFF. In DNA form, the CDR3 reads TGTGCCAGCAGCTTGGAGGGGGCGGGAGGTTACGATGAGCAGTTCTTC.

This sequence joins TRBV7-3 and TRBJ2-2; tentatively, D is TRBD2 (5 bases). Trimming stripped 5 bases from V and 7 bases from J, with 8 bases between. CDR3 length equals 12 residues. Germline V gene lookup returns CDR1 SGHTA and CDR2 FQGTGA. CDR3 in amino acids: CASSPRGGELFF. The DNA of the CDR3 is TGTGCCAGCAGCCCCCGGGGCGGGGAGCTGTTTTTT. Looking up the rest from reference TRBV7-3 and TRBJ2-2 gives the full variable domain: GAGVSQTPSNKVTEKGKYVELRCDPISGHTALYWYRQSLGQGPEFLIYFQGTGAADDSGLPNDRFFAVRPEGSVSTLKIQRTERGDSAVYLCASSPRGGELFFGEGSRLTVL.

The V and J genes are TRBV9 and TRBJ2-1; 8 bases map to TRBD2. Germline V gene lookup returns CDR1 SGDLS and CDR2 YYNGEE. This CDR3 has 15 residues. V gave up 2 bases and J gave up 7 bases; unmatched junction bases: 8. CDR3 sequence reads: CASSVGGGLGNEQFF. DNA of the CDR3: TGTGCCAGCAGCGTTGGCGGGGGGCTAGGAAATGAGCAGTTCTTC.

The chain joins TRBV4-3 to TRBJ1-5; 9 bases agree with TRBD1. CDR3 length: 15 residues. Germline CDR1 and CDR2: LGHNA and YSLEER. J lost 6 bases, V lost 7 bases, and 10 bases had no gene match. The CDR3 loop is CASNRDRESSQPQHF. CDR3 DNA: TGCGCCAGCAATCGGGACAGGGAATCGTCTCAGCCCCAGCATTTT.

The gene calls are TRBV6-2 or TRBV6-3 and TRBJ1-2, with D perhaps matching TRBD1 (5 bases). This CDR3 has 13 amino acids. V lost 2 bases, J lost 2 bases, and 6 bases lay in between. Per the germline V gene, CDR1 is MNHEY and CDR2 is SVGEGT. CDR3 amino acids: CASSYGANYGYTF. In DNA form, the CDR3 reads TGTGCCAGCAGTTACGGGGCAAACTATGGCTACACCTTC.

In regard to this clone: An end of the junction does not agree with germline; a read error may underlie this. The chain joins TRBV9 to TRBJ2-7, with D tentatively TRBD1 (5 bases). The CDR3 sequence is 14 residues long. Looked up from germline, CDR1 is SGDLS and CDR2 is YYNGEE. The CDR3 loop is CASSVVGQSSEQYF. CDR3 nucleotide sequence: TGTGCCAGCAGCGTAGTCGGACAATCCTCCGAGCAGTACTTC.

The genes are TRBV5-6 and TRBJ1-6; D not resolved. The ends were cut back, 5 bases at V and 4 bases at J, with 16 bases in the middle. This CDR3 comprises 16 residues. Germline V gene sequence: CDR1 SGHDT, CDR2 YYEEEE. CDR3 nucleotide sequence: TGTGCCAGCAGGGTGGCTAGCACCGGTTATAATTCACCCCTCCACTTT. Residues: CASRVASTGYNSPLHF.

The chain recombines TRBV7-2 with TRBJ2-7; the D gene is possibly TRBD2 (7 bases). The germline V gene has CDR1 SGHTA and CDR2 FQGNSA. The V end lost 9 bases, the J end lost 5 bases, and 20 bases lay between the germline ends. This CDR3 has 14 amino acids. CDR3 sequence reads: CASRTGGRKDEQYF. CDR3 bases: TGTGCCAGTAGAACGGGGGGCCGGAAGGACGAGCAGTACTTC.

V usage is TRBV30 and J usage is TRBJ1-5; D might be TRBD1 (5 bases). With 0 bases removed from V and 0 bases from J, the gap between germline ends came to 12 bases. The germline CDR1 and CDR2 sequences are GTSNPN and SVGIG (reference sequence). The CDR3 consists of 16 residues. CDR3 amino acids: CAWSVKGMYSNQPQHF. The CDR3 DNA reads TGTGCCTGGAGTGTAAAGGGGATGTATAGCAATCAGCCCCAGCATTTT.

V usage is TRBV5-1 and J usage is TRBJ1-4; D is unclear. This CDR3 spans 15 amino acids. Trimming took off 0 bases at V and 8 bases at J, with 14 bases between the two ends. Looked up from germline, CDR1 is SGHRS and CDR2 is YFSETQ. The CDR3 is CASSLEAGGREKLFF. The DNA of the CDR3 is TGCGCCAGCAGCTTGGAGGCAGGCGGGAGAGAAAAACTGTTTTTT.

The rearrangement links TRBV28 to TRBJ2-5; a weak D match, TRBD1 (6 bases). The CDR3 has 16 amino acids. Trimming stripped 5 bases from V and 0 bases from J, with 16 bases between. Germline V gene data show CDR1 as MDHEN and CDR2 as SYDVKM. The CDR3 is CASSLQGTANQETQYF. CDR3 DNA sequence: TGTGCCAGCAGTCTCCAGGGGACGGCGAACCAAGAGACCCAGTACTTC.

This clone was seen just once. The chain joins TRBV4-3 to TRBJ2-7; no reliable D call. Trimming stripped 5 bases from V and 3 bases from J, with 11 bases between. This CDR3 comprises 13 residues. The germline CDR1 and CDR2 sequences are LGHNA and YSLEER. The CDR3 DNA sequence: TGCGCCAGCAGCAATCTTAACGGCTACGAGCAGTACTTC. Its translation is CASSNLNGYEQYF.

The chain uses TRBV6-5 and TRBJ1-1, with 8 bases lining up with TRBD1. There are 13 residues in the CDR3. V was pared by 1 base and J by 12 bases, with 7 bases of the junction left unmatched. CDR1 is MNHEY, CDR2 SVGAGI, per germline. In nucleotides, the CDR3 is TGTGCCAGCAGTTACTTCCGGGACAGGCCGACTTTCTTT. Its protein is CASSYFRDRPTFF.

The chain links TRBV3-1 (or the pseudogene TRBV3-2) to TRBJ1-4; 9 bases align to TRBD1. Trimming removed 6 bases from V and 8 bases from J; junction bases left unmatched: 16. Germline V gene sequence: CDR1 LGHDT, CDR2 YNNKEL (reference sequence). The length of the CDR3 is 17 residues. The CDR3 spells CASSHNLPGQGEEKLFF. The CDR3 DNA reads as TGTGCCAGCAGTCACAACCTACCGGGACAGGGAGAGGAAAAACTGTTTTTT.

The chain employs TRBV3-1 (or the pseudogene TRBV3-2) and TRBJ1-2; D is possibly TRBD1 (6 bases). The V gene's germline CDR1 is LGHDT and CDR2 YNNKEL (reference sequence). V lost 0 bases and J lost 6, with 17 bases in between. This CDR3 has 16 amino acids. The CDR3 DNA is TGTGCCAGCAGCCAAGATGTGCAGGGGTTGGTTAATGGCTACACCTTC. This translates into CASSQDVQGLVNGYTF.